This T cell receptor (beta chain) was found in a study of blood T cell repertoires in COVID-19. On the study more broadly: Acute and convalescent COVID-19 specimens originated in the United States, Italy and Spain. Nucleic acid was either cDNA or gDNA, and it came from T cells, B-cell-depleted T cells, or PBMCs.

Sequencing used immunoSEQ multiplex PCR; TCRdb keeps in-frame clones, though not all of them. Of tens of thousands of clones listed, 65% to 75% were seen once; the top ten hold 28%. This receptor was taken from a woman older than 75 with acute or convalescent COVID-19. The sample taken for sequencing was peripheral blood.

The CDR3 DNA reads as TGTGCCAGCAGTGAAAACTATGCCAATCAGCCCCAGCATTTT. Protein: CASSENYANQPQHF. The rearrangement uses TRBV6-1 and TRBJ1-5; D ambiguous. This CDR3 is built from 14 residues. Germline-derived CDR1 and CDR2 are MNHNS and SASEGT. Trimming removed 2 bases from V and 3 bases from J, with 8 bases in between.